The 4 T cell receptor beta chains presented below share a single source sample, sequenced in a study of T cell changes during pregnancy in multiple sclerosis. The assay was immunoSEQ multiplex PCR, and TCRdb's table has in-frame clones only and misses some. This table holds fewer than 50,000 clones, roughly 93% found once. Sequenced here: CD8+ T cells from peripheral blood mononuclear cells, sampled in the first trimester of pregnancy. The receptors here all came from a female donor with multiple sclerosis, enrolled in a pregnancy study.

There are a few counts of this clone. CDR3: CASSFQGQPQHF. CDR3 nucleotides: TGTGCCAGCAGTTTTCAGGGGCAGCCCCAGCATTTT. The chain couples TRBV27 to TRBJ1-5; tentative D call: TRBD1 (6 bases). V lost 3 bases and J 7 bases, leaving 7 bases between the germline ends. The CDR3 is 12 residues long. The germline gives CDR1 MNHEY, CDR2 SMNVEV (reference sequence).

CDR3 sequence: CASPLTGVENTEAFF. The CDR3 DNA reads as TGTGCCAGCCCGTTGACAGGGGTGGAGAACACTGAAGCTTTCTTT. The rearrangement links TRBV2 to TRBJ1-1; TRBD1 matches at 8 bases. The CDR3 length is 15 residues. Germline V CDR1 and CDR2: SNHLY, FYNNEI. J gave up 1 base and V 8 bases, and 9 bases lay outside the gene matches. The full variable domain, its missing parts supplied by reference TRBV2 and TRBJ1-1, is EPEVTQTPSHQVTQMGQEVILRCVPISNHLYFYWYRQILGQKVEFLVSFYNNEISEKSEIFDDQFSVERPDGSNFTLKIRSTKLEDSAMYFCASPLTGVENTEAFFGQGTRLTVV.

The chain links TRBV9 to TRBJ1-1, with D possibly TRBD1 on 5 matching bases. The CDR3 length is 13 residues. V lost 4 bases and J 4 bases, leaving 11 bases between the germline ends. Germline V CDR1 and CDR2: SGDLS, YYNGEE. CDR3: CASSPPRATEAFF. As DNA, the CDR3 is TGTGCCAGCAGCCCCCCCAGGGCCACTGAAGCTTTCTTT.

The V call is TRBV28, the J call TRBJ2-7, with TRBD1 identical over 10 bases. The germline V gene encodes CDR1 MDHEN and CDR2 SYDVKM. The CDR3 totals 13 residues. V dropped 9 bases and J dropped 3; count of bases not matched to a gene: 5. CDR3 sequence reads: CASGQGGIYEQYF. The CDR3 DNA reads TGTGCCAGTGGACAGGGGGGAATCTACGAGCAGTACTTC.